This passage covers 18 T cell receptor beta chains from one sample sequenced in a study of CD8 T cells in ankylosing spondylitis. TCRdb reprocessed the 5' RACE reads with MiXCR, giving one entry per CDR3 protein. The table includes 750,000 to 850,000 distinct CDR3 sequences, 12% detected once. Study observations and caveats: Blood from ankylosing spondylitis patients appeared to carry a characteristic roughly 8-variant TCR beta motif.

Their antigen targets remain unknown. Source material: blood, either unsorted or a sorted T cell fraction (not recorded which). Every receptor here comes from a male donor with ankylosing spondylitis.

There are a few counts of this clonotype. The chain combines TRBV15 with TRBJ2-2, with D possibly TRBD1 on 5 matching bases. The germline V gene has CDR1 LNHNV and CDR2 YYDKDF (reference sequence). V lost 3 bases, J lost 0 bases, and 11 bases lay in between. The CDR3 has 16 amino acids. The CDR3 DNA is TGTGCCACCAGCAGGGAGACAGTGCCGAACACCGGGGAGCTGTTTTTT. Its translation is CATSRETVPNTGELFF.

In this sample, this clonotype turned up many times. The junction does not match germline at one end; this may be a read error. CDR3 in DNA: TGTGCCAGCAGCCAGGACAGGGGGAACACTGAAGCTTTCTTT. This encodes CASSQDRGNTEAFF. The chain employs TRBV4-3 and TRBJ1-1, with 9 bases that match TRBD1. Germline V gene lookup returns CDR1 LGHNA and CDR2 YSLEER. The CDR3 spans 14 residues.

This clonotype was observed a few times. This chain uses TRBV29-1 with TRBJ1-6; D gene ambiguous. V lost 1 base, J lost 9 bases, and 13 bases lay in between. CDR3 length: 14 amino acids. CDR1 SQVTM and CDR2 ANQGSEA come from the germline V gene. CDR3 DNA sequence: TGCAGCGTTGAAGTTGGACGAGAAACTTCACCCCTCCACTTT. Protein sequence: CSVEVGRETSPLHF. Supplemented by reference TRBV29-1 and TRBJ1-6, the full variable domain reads SAVISQKPSRDICQRGTSLTIQCQVDSQVTMMFWYRQQPGQSLTLIATANQGSEATYESGFVIDKFPISRPNLTFSTLTVSNMSPEDSSIYLCSVEVGRETSPLHFGNGTRLTVT.

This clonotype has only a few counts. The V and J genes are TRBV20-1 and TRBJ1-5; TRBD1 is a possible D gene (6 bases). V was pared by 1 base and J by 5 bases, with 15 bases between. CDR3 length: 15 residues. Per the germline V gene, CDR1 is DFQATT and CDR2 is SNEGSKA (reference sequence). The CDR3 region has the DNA TGCAGTGCTAGAGCCCCCGTCCAGGGGCATCAGCCCCAGCATTTT. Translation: CSARAPVQGHQPQHF.

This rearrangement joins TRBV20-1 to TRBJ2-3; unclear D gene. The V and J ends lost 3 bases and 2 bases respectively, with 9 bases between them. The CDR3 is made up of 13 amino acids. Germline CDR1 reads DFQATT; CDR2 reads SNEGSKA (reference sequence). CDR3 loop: CSASEPFTDTQYF. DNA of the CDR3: TGCAGTGCTAGTGAACCGTTCACAGATACGCAGTATTTT.

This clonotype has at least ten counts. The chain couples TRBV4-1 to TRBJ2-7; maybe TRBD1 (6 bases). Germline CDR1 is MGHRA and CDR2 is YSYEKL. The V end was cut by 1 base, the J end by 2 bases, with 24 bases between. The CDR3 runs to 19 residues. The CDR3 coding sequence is TGCGCCAGCAGCCAAGCTATCCCCAACAACAGGGAAAGGACCTACGAGCAGTACTTC. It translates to CASSQAIPNNRERTYEQYF.

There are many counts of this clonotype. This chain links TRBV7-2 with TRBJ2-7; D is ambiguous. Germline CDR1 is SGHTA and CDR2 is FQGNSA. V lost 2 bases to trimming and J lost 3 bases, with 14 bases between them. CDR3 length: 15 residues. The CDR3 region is CASSLRHSIYYEQYF. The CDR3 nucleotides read TGTGCCAGCAGCTTAAGGCATTCGATCTACTACGAGCAGTACTTC.

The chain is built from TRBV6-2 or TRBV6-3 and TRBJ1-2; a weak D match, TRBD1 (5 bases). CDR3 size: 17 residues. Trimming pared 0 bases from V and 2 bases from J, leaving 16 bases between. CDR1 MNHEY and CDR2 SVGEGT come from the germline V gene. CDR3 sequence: CASSYSYPRQGNYGYTF. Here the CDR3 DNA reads TGTGCCAGCAGTTACTCCTACCCGCGGCAGGGCAACTATGGCTACACCTTC.

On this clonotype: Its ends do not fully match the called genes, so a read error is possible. The CDR3, as DNA: TGTGCTAGCAGCTTAGCCAGGGGAGGCACCGGGGAGCTGTTTTTT. This gives the protein CASSLARGGTGELFF. This chain joins TRBV7-7 and TRBJ2-2; the D gene could be TRBD1 or TRBD2 (6 bases each). Germline assignment: CDR1 SSHAT and CDR2 FNYEAQ (reference sequence). This CDR3 is built from 15 residues.

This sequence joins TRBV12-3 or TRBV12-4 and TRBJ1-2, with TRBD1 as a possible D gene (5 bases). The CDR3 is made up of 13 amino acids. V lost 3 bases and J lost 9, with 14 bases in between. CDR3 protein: CASSLEGVLRYTF. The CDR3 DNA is TGTGCCAGCAGTTTGGAAGGGGTTCTGCGCTACACCTTC.

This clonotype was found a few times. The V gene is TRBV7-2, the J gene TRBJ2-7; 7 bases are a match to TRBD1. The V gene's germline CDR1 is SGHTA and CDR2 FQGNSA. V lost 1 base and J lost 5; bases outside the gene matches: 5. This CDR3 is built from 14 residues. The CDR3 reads CASSLGTGAHEQYF. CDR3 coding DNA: TGTGCCAGCAGCTTAGGTACAGGGGCCCACGAGCAGTACTTC. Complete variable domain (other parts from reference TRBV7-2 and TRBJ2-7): GAGVSQSPSNKVTEKGKDVELRCDPISGHTALYWYRQSLGQGLEFLIYFQGNSAPDKSGLPSDRFSAERTGGSVSTLTIQRTQQEDSAVYLCASSLGTGAHEQYFGPGTRLTVT.

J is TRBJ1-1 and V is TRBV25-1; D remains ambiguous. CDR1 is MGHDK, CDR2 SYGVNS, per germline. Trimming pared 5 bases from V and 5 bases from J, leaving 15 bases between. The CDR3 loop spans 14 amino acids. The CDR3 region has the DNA TGTGCCAGCAGTCGGCTTGGGGAAGGTACTGAAGCTTTCTTT. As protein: CASSRLGEGTEAFF.

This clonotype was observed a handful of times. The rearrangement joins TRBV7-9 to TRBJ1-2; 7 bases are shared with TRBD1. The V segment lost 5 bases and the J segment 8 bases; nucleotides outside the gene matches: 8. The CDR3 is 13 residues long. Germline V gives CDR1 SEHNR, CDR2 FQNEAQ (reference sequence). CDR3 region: CASSLTSTGGYTF. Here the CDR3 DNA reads TGTGCCAGCAGCCTTACATCGACAGGGGGCTACACCTTC.

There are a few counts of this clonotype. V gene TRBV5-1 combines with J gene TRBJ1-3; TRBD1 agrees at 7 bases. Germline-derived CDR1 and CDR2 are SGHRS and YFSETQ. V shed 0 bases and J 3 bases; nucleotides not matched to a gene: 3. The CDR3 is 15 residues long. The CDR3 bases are TGCGCCAGCAGCTTGGAAGGGGGCAGTGGAAACACCATATATTTT. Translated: CASSLEGGSGNTIYF.

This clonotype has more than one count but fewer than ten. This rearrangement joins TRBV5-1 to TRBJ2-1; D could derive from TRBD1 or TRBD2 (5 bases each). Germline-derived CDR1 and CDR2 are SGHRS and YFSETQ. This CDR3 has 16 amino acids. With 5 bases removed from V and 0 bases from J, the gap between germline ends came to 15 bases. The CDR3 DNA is TGCGCCAGCAGTTCGGGACGAAGGAGCTCCTACAATGAGCAGTTCTTC. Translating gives CASSSGRRSSYNEQFF.

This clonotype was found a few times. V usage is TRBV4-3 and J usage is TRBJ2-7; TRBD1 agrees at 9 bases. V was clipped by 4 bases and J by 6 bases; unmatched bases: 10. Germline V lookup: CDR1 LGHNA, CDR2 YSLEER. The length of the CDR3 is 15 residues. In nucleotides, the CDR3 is TGCGCCAGCAGCCTCGAGGTCAGGACAGGGGTCGAGCAGTACTTC. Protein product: CASSLEVRTGVEQYF.

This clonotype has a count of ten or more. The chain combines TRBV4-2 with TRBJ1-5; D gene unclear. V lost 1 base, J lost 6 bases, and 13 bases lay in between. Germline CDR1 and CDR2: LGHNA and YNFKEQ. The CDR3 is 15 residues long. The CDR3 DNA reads TGTGCCAGCAGCCAAGTAGTACGGGTCGGTCAGCCCCAGCATTTT. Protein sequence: CASSQVVRVGQPQHF.

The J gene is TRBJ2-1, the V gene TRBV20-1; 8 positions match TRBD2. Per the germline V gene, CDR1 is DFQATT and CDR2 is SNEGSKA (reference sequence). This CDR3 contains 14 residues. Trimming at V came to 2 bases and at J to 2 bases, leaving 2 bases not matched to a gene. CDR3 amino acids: CSARRAGAYNEQFF. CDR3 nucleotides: TGCAGTGCTAGACGAGCGGGGGCCTACAATGAGCAGTTCTTC.